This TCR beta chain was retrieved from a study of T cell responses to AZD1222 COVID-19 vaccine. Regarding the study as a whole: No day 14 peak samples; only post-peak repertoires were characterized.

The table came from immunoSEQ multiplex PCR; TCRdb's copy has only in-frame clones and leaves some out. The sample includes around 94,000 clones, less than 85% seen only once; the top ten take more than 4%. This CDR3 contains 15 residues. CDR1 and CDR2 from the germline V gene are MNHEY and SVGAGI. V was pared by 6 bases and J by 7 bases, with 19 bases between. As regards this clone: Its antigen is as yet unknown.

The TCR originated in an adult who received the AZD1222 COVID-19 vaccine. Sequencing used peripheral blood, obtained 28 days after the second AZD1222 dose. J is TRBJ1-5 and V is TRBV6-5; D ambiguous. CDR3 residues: CASSLVLGAIQPQHF. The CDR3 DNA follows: TGTGCCAGCAGCCTGGTCCTGGGCGCCATCCAGCCCCAGCATTTT.